This TCR beta chain stems from a study of cytomegalovirus exposure and HLA in healthy donors. The PCR contained 60 Vbeta and 13 Jbeta primers. TCRdb keeps only in-frame clones here, not all; method: immunoSEQ multiplex PCR. The data show over 150,000 clones, with under 85% seen just once and more than 4% held by the top ten. This clonotype was obtained from a man between 18 and 29 years old in good health and CMV-seronegative. Sequenced sample: PBMCs.

For the CDR3, the DNA is TGTGCCAGCAAACATAGCCGAGCAACTAATGAAAAACTGTTTTTT. Translation gives CASKHSRATNEKLFF. This chain joins TRBV6-6 and TRBJ1-4; D is unclear. The CDR3 contains 15 residues. Germline CDR1 and CDR2: MNHNY and SVGAGI (reference sequence). Trimming left V 7 bases short and J 0 bases short, with 12 bases between.